A single T cell receptor beta chain is shown here with its context. The antigen remains unidentified. The record originates from a study of graft-versus-host responses after intestinal transplantation. Looking at the study overall: Recipients uniformly received anti-thymocyte globulin induction, followed by tacrolimus and steroids for roughly three years. Regarding the study as a whole: GvH clones were found in recipient marrow; some appeared first in ileum or blood. With peak circulating GvH clone levels came an association with early post-transplant HvG declines.

Germline loops: CDR1 PRHDT, CDR2 FYEKMQ (reference sequence). CDR3 length equals 12 residues. Trimming pared 2 bases from V and 2 bases from J, leaving 3 bases between. Using immunoSEQ multiplex PCR, the repertoire was profiled, and TCRdb retains in-frame clones only, with some absent. Here the sample spans 24,000 or so clones, roughly 78% being singletons. Sequences were derived from unstimulated CD8+ T cells sorted from spleen or lymph node cells, sampled before transplant. This chain uses TRBV13 with TRBJ1-1; no clear D. The receptor's source is a human donor who was the organ donor for an intestinal transplant. CDR3 region: CASSLQNTEAFF. For the CDR3, the DNA is TGTGCCAGCAGCTTACAAAACACTGAAGCTTTCTTT.